What follows describes a single T cell receptor (beta chain). Its antigen is unidentified. The data belong to a study of blood T cells in healthy people across ages. Study results and limitations: It was held that diversity estimates obtained from one million T cells represented underestimates. CMV status of donors was unknown, possibly confounding expanded clonotype changes.

The V gene's germline CDR1 is MNHEY and CDR2 SVGEGT. The CDR3 extends over 15 amino acids. J gave up 2 bases and V 11 bases, and 15 bases lay outside the gene matches. Next came a second PCR, run for roughly 6 to 11 cycles, which used a sample-barcoded 5' primer along with a J-beta primer mix. Every sample produced at least 2.5 million CDR3-containing paired-end reads. TCRdb processed the 5' RACE reads anew with MiXCR; each CDR3 protein has one entry. The sample lists 600,000 or so distinct CDR3 sequences; around half were seen once. Isolated PBMCs totaled at least 7 million in each sample. The TCR sequence derives from a man older than 75 in good health. This chain links TRBV6-2 or TRBV6-3 with TRBJ2-7; 7 bases map to TRBD2. The source material was blood. CDR3 coding DNA: TGTGCCGTCAGGGAGGGTGGCACGATTACCTACGAGCAGTACTTC. Its translation: CAVREGGTITYEQYF.